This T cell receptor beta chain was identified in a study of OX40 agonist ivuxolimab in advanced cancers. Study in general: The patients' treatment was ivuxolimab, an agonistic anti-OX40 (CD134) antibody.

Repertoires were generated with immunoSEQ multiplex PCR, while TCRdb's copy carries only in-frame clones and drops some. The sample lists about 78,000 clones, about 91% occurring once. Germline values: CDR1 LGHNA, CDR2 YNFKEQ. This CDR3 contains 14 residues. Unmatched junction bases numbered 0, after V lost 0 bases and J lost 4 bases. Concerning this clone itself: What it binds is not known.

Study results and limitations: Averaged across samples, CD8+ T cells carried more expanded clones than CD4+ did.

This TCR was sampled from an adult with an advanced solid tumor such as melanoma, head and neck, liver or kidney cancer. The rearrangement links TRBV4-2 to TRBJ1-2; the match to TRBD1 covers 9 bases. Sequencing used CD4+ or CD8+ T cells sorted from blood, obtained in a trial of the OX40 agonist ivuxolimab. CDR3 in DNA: TGTGCCAGCAGCCAAGAGGACAGGGGCTATGGCTACACCTTC. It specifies CASSQEDRGYGYTF.